This TCR beta chain is drawn from a study of T cell responses to AZD1222 COVID-19 vaccine. On this clone itself: Its antigen is undetermined.

TCRdb's table, derived via immunoSEQ multiplex PCR, lists solely in-frame clones and lacks some. This sample has 120,000 or so clones, with over 75% found just once. General study results and limits: In the spike-specific TCR repertoire, nearly half reportedly target unmutated variant regions.

The V segment lost 8 bases and the J segment 7 bases; nucleotides outside the gene matches: 11. From germline, CDR1 is SGHTA and CDR2 FQGNSA. There are 14 residues in the CDR3. This chain connects TRBV7-2 to TRBJ2-1; 7 bases are a match to TRBD2. The sample consisted of peripheral blood, taken on day 0 of AZD1222 vaccination. The source is an adult in good health. CDR3: CASAGGLSYNEQFF. CDR3 coding DNA: TGTGCCAGCGCTGGGGGACTATCTTATAATGAGCAGTTCTTC.